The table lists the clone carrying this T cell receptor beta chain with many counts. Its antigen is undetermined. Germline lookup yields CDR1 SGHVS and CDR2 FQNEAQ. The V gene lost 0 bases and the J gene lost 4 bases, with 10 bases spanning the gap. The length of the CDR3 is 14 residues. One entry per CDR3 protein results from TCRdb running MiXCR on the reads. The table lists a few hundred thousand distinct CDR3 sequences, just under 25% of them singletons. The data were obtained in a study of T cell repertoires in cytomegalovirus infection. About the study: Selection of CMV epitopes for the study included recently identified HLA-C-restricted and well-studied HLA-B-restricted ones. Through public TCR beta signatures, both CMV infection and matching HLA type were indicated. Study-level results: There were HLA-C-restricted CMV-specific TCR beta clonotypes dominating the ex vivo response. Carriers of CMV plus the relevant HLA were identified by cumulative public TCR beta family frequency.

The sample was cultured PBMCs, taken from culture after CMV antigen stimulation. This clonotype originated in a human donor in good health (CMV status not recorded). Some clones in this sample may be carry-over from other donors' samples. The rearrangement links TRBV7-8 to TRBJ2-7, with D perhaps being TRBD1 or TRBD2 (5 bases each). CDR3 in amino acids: CASSLAGEMYEQYV. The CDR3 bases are TGTGCCAGCAGCTTAGCAGGGGAGATGTACGAGCAGTACGTC.